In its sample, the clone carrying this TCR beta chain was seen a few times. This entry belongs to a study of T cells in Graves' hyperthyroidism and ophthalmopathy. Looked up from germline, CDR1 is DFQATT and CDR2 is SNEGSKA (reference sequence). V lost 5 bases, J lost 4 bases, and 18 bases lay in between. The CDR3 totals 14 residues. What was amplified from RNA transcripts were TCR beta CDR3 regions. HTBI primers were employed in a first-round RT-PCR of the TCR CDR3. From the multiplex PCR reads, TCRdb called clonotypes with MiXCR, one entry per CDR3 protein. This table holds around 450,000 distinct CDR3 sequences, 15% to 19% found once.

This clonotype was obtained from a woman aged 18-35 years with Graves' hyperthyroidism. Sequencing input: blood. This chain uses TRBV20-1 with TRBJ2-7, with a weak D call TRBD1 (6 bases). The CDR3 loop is CSAEDRSILYEQYF. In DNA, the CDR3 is TGCAGTGCTGAGGACAGATCAATCCTATACGAGCAGTACTTC.